This T cell receptor beta chain stems from a study of technical replicates of blood from a few donors. Only in-frame clones appear in the TCRdb table, and some are missing; sequencing was by immunoSEQ multiplex PCR. The sample records about 84,000 clones, roughly 98% being singletons. This TCR was sampled from a human donor in good health. The source material was T cells isolated from PBMCs.

CDR3 amino acids: CKTGRPGVFSSTDTQYF. The CDR3 DNA follows: TGTAAAACAGGCCGGCCAGGAGTCTTTTCTAGCACAGATACGCAGTATTTT. The chain recombines TRBV28 with TRBJ2-3; a weak D match, TRBD1 (5 bases). The CDR3 sequence is 17 residues long. Germline loops: CDR1 MDHEN, CDR2 SYDVKM.